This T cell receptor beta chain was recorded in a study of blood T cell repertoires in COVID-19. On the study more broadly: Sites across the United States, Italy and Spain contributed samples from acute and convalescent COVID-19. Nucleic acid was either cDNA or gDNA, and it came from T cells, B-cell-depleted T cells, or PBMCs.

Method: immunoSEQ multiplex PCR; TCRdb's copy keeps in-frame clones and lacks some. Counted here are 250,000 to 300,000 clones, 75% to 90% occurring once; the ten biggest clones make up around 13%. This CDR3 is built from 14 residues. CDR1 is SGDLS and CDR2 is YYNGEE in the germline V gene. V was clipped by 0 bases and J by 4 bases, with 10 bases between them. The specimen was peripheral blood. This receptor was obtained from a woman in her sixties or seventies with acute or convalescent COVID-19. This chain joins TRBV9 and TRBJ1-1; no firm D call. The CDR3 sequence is CASSVEREGTEAFF. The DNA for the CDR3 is TGTGCCAGCAGCGTAGAGAGGGAGGGCACTGAAGCTTTCTTT. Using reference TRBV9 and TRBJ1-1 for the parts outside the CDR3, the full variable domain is DSGVTQTPKHLITATGQRVTLRCSPRSGDLSVYWYQQSLDQGLQFLIQYYNGEERAKGNILERFSAQQFPDLHSELNLSSLELGDSALYFCASSVEREGTEAFFGQGTRLTVV.